The 20 T cell receptor beta chains below all came from one sample that was sequenced in a study of T cell changes during pregnancy in multiple sclerosis. Sequencing was performed with immunoSEQ multiplex PCR; in TCRdb, only in-frame clones are kept and a portion is missing. The table lists tens of thousands of clones, roughly nine tenths of them singletons, with 0.2% in the top ten. The material sequenced was CD4+ T cells from peripheral blood mononuclear cells, taken in the second trimester of pregnancy. Receptors were obtained from a female donor with multiple sclerosis, enrolled in a pregnancy study.

The rearrangement joins TRBV11-1 to TRBJ1-4, with 9 bases matching TRBD1. The junction had 6 bases not matched to a gene; V was cut back by 2 bases and J by 5 bases. The CDR3 totals 16 residues. CDR1 and CDR2 (germline): SGHAT, FQDESV (reference sequence). In DNA form, the CDR3 reads TGTGCCAGCAGCTTATTCCGGACAGGGGAGAATGAAAAACTGTTTTTT. Protein product: CASSLFRTGENEKLFF.

The chain joins TRBV28 to TRBJ2-3, with 8 bases fitting TRBD1. Trimming cost V 6 bases and J 4 bases; bases outside gene matches: 3. This CDR3 comprises 13 residues. The germline CDR1 and CDR2 sequences are MDHEN and SYDVKM. CDR3 protein: CASRGQAADTQYF. DNA for the CDR3: TGTGCCAGCAGGGGACAGGCGGCAGATACGCAGTATTTT.

The CDR3 sequence: CASSDSPGSVNEQFF. The CDR3 region has the DNA TGTGCCAGCAGTGATTCACCAGGGTCGGTCAATGAGCAGTTCTTC. The chain joins TRBV6-1 to TRBJ2-1; the D gene is possibly TRBD1 (5 bases). Trimming cost V 3 bases and J 6 bases, with 15 bases left between them. The CDR3 is 15 amino acids. Germline V gives CDR1 MNHNS, CDR2 SASEGT.

The chain combines TRBV7-9 with TRBJ1-1; tentatively, D is TRBD1 (5 bases). Trimming shortened V by 1 base and J by 5 bases, and 11 bases separated the two germline ends. Per germline, CDR1 SEHNR and CDR2 FQNEAQ (reference sequence). The CDR3 runs to 14 residues. The CDR3 reads CASSLDEGRTEAFF. The CDR3 DNA sequence: TGTGCCAGCAGCTTAGATGAGGGGAGGACTGAAGCTTTCTTT.

The chain couples TRBV11-2 to TRBJ2-3; D uncertain. The V end was cut by 5 bases, the J end by 5 bases, with 8 bases between. The CDR3 is 12 amino acids. Germline V lookup: CDR1 SGHAT, CDR2 FQNNGV. The chain's CDR3 is CASSRSVDTQYF. CDR3 bases: TGTGCCAGCAGCCGATCGGTAGATACGCAGTATTTT.

This chain uses TRBV15 with TRBJ2-2; 9 bases are a match to TRBD1. The junction had 0 bases not matched to a gene; V was cut back by 0 bases and J by 1 base. Germline V gives CDR1 LNHNV, CDR2 YYDKDF (reference sequence). This CDR3 has 16 amino acids. The CDR3 here is CATSRETGGNTGELFF. DNA for the CDR3: TGTGCCACCAGCAGAGAGACAGGGGGGAACACCGGGGAGCTGTTTTTT.

In its sample, this clone was seen a few times. The chain recombines TRBV30 with TRBJ1-3; weak D call: TRBD1 (5 bases). Germline CDR1 is GTSNPN and CDR2 is SVGIG (reference sequence). The CDR3 spans 17 residues. V dropped 2 bases and J dropped 0 bases, with 17 bases sitting between them. CDR3 amino acids: CAWSQLGRGSSGNTIYF. DNA of the CDR3: TGTGCCTGGAGTCAACTCGGGCGGGGGTCCTCTGGAAACACCATATATTTT.

This chain links TRBV29-1 with TRBJ1-1, with D unclear. CDR1 and CDR2 (germline): SQVTM, ANQGSEA. This CDR3 has 12 residues. Trimming removed 7 bases from V and 7 bases from J, with 16 bases in between. The CDR3 region has the DNA TGCAGCGCCGGCTATGCAGGCAATGAAGCTTTCTTT. It codes for CSAGYAGNEAFF.

The gene calls are TRBV27 and TRBJ2-5; 7 nucleotides agree with TRBD2. V lost 4 bases and J lost 5; bases outside the gene matches: 13. CDR1 MNHEY and CDR2 SMNVEV come from the germline V gene (reference sequence). This CDR3 has 16 amino acids. The CDR3 loop is CASSSSVWEGWETQYF. The CDR3 bases are TGTGCCAGCAGTTCGAGTGTTTGGGAGGGATGGGAGACCCAGTACTTC.

CDR3 protein: CASSLMRGPDTQYF. The CDR3 coding sequence is TGTGCCAGCAGTTTAATGCGGGGCCCAGATACGCAGTATTTT. The chain is built from TRBV27 and TRBJ2-3; D is perhaps TRBD2 (6 bases). V was trimmed by 2 bases and J by 4 bases, leaving 10 bases between them. This CDR3 region has 14 residues. Germline CDR1 reads MNHEY; CDR2 reads SMNVEV (reference sequence).

The chain couples TRBV9 to TRBJ2-7, with TRBD2 matching 9 bases. CDR3 size: 15 residues. CDR1 is SGDLS and CDR2 is YYNGEE in the germline V gene. The J segment lost 0 bases and the V segment lost 2 bases, leaving 3 bases of the junction unmatched. The CDR3, as DNA: TGTGCCAGCAGCGTGTCTAGCGGGGACTCCTACGAGCAGTACTTC. Translated, it gives CASSVSSGDSYEQYF.

The chain links TRBV25-1 to TRBJ1-2; a weak D match, TRBD1 (6 bases). With 2 bases removed from V and 3 bases from J, the gap between germline ends came to 10 bases. Germline CDR1 and CDR2: MGHDK and SYGVNS. CDR3 length equals 14 residues. The CDR3 spells CASSEGGIYYGYTF. CDR3 nucleotide sequence: TGTGCCAGCAGTGAAGGGGGCATCTACTATGGCTACACCTTC.

V and J are TRBV2 and TRBJ1-1; the match to TRBD1 covers 8 bases. The length of the CDR3 is 16 residues. Trimming at V came to 3 bases and at J to 4 bases, leaving 10 bases not matched to a gene. Germline lookup yields CDR1 SNHLY and CDR2 FYNNEI. CDR3 residues: CASSDSNRGVPTEAFF. The CDR3 region has the DNA TGTGCCAGCAGTGACAGCAACAGGGGGGTTCCCACTGAAGCTTTCTTT. The full variable domain, with the rest looked up from reference TRBV2 and TRBJ1-1, is EPEVTQTPSHQVTQMGQEVILRCVPISNHLYFYWYRQILGQKVEFLVSFYNNEISEKSEIFDDQFSVERPDGSNFTLKIRSTKLEDSAMYFCASSDSNRGVPTEAFFGQGTRLTVV.

The chain is built from TRBV11-2 and TRBJ2-7; 7 nucleotides match TRBD1. The CDR3 totals 14 residues. Germline trimming cut 5 bases from V and 0 bases from J; bases unmatched to any gene: 4. Germline V CDR1 and CDR2: SGHAT, FQNNGV. The CDR3 reads CASSRRGNSYEQYF. For the CDR3, the DNA is TGTGCCAGCAGCCGCAGGGGGAACTCCTACGAGCAGTACTTC. Complete variable domain (other parts from reference TRBV11-2 and TRBJ2-7): EAGVAQSPRYKIIEKRQSVAFWCNPISGHATLYWYQQILGQGPKLLIQFQNNGVVDDSQLPKDRFSAERLKGVDSTLKIQPAKLEDSAVYLCASSRRGNSYEQYFGPGTRLTVT.

J is TRBJ1-1 and V is TRBV19; no definite D call. The V end lost 0 bases, the J end lost 7 bases, and 6 bases lay between the germline ends. The CDR3 is 12 amino acids. Germline V CDR1 and CDR2: LNHDA, SQIVND (reference sequence). For the CDR3, the DNA is TGTGCCAGTAGTATAGATCATAGTGAAGCTTTCTTT. It translates to CASSIDHSEAFF.

This clone was recorded once. This chain links TRBV29-1 with TRBJ1-1; a weak D match, TRBD1 (6 bases). V was clipped by 2 bases and J by 10 bases, with 17 bases between them. This CDR3 comprises 13 residues. The germline V gene encodes CDR1 SQVTM and CDR2 ANQGSEA. The CDR3 sequence: CSVERGSAAGAFF. The CDR3 bases are TGCAGCGTTGAAAGGGGGTCAGCTGCTGGAGCTTTCTTT.

This chain links TRBV6-1 with TRBJ2-3; 7 positions match TRBD1. This CDR3 has 15 amino acids. After removal of 6 bases from V and 4 bases from J, the junction contained 10 bases not matched to a gene. Per the germline V gene, CDR1 is MNHNS and CDR2 is SASEGT. CDR3: CASSVDRVKADTQYF. The CDR3, as DNA: TGTGCCAGCAGCGTCGACAGGGTGAAGGCAGATACGCAGTATTTT.

The chain couples TRBV6-1 to TRBJ2-1, with TRBD2 matching over 7 bases. CDR1 and CDR2 from the germline V gene are MNHNS and SASEGT. The CDR3 spans 16 residues. V was pared by 4 bases and J by 4 bases, with 10 bases of the junction left unmatched. CDR3 DNA: TGTGCCAGCAGTGTGGCCAGCGGGGTCCTTTACAATGAGCAGTTCTTC. It yields the protein CASSVASGVLYNEQFF.

The chain recombines TRBV27 with TRBJ2-3; 10 bases fit TRBD2. Germline loops: CDR1 MNHEY, CDR2 SMNVEV (reference sequence). This CDR3 contains 15 residues. V trimming: 5 bases; J trimming: 2 bases; junction bases outside the gene matches: 4. The CDR3 DNA reads TGTGCCAGCAGTACTAGCGGGGCCTCCACAGATACGCAGTATTTT. It specifies CASSTSGASTDTQYF.

The chain combines TRBV12-2 with TRBJ1-3; the D call in the table, TRBD1, was not verified against the DNA. TRBV12-2 is a listed pseudogene. This CDR3 has 16 amino acids. In DNA form, the CDR3 reads TGTGCAAGTCGTACCGGGACAAAATCCTCTGGAAACACCATATATTTT. Its translation is CASRTGTKSSGNTIYF.